Described below is a single T cell receptor beta chain sequence and its context. This clone's antigen is unknown. The sample holds no much larger clone one base away, and base qualities are not on file. A case-control design nested within a healthcare worker cohort in London, UK, was used, with weekly nasopharyngeal swab PCR tests and blood sampling performed. Healthcare workers were recruited between 23 and 31 March 2020, during the week of the UK lockdown, and were followed weekly for up to about 15 weeks. This entry comes from a study of early T cells in non-severe SARS-CoV-2 infection (dated by TCRdb to about 2021). About the full investigation: Because TCR sequencing was done on bulk RNA from unsorted whole blood, the alpha and beta chains could not be paired. Broader findings and caveats from the paper: VDJdb matching was skewed toward anti-spike CD8 responses and likely underestimated virus-specific expansions by missing private and CD4 specificities.

CDR1 is given as SEHNR and CDR2 as FQNEAQ, both from the germline V gene (reference sequence). The CDR3, cysteine through phenylalanine, is 15 amino acids long. Only the CDR3 portion is preserved as DNA: 45 bases, with reading frame beginning at the first base. From V the trimming removes 5 bases and from J it removes 1 base, while the gene matches leave 4 bases of the junction unaccounted for. The library came from 5' RACE. Sequencing was carried out with a NextSeq 500. In the TCR library protocol, unique molecular identifiers were attached to individual cDNA molecules to correct for PCR bias and sequencing error. Both TCR alpha and beta chains were sequenced, and tight co-correlation was observed between alpha and beta sequence abundances in each sample. Under the source paper's analysis protocol: Decombinator V4 was used to perform V gene, J gene and CDR3 annotation of TCR sequences. Expanded TCRs were defined as changing significantly between any two time points under a Poisson model with p below 0.0001. Abundances of TCRs were expressed as counts per million after normalisation to the total number of TCRs sequenced in each sample. TRAV1-2 paired with TRAJ12, TRAJ20 or TRAJ33 defined MAIT TCRs, while TRAV10 paired with TRAJ18 defined iNKT TCRs. VDJdb, accessed 1 November 2021, was searched for CMV, EBV and SARS-CoV-2 annotated TCRs, with TCRs annotated for multiple antigens excluded. TCRdb passed the public sequencing reads through fastp at Q25 and MiXCR, retaining productive beta sequences. For every CDR3 protein sequence, its rows merge into one entry that carries the most common genes and DNA. The V and J calls reflect TCRdb's pipeline rather than the authors' work. The table for this sample lists 85,000 to 100,000 distinct CDR3 sequences; 8% to 13% of them were counted only once. Together, the top ten hold roughly 5% of the sample.

This sequence was found in an adult who was a healthcare worker with PCR-confirmed SARS-CoV-2 infection or an uninfected control (not recorded which). The specimen sequenced was whole blood. This chain joins TRBV7-9 to TRBJ2-3, with 9 bases in between that match TRBD2. The CDR3 region reads CASSISGRGTDTQYF. The DNA sequence follows: TGTGCCAGCAGCATTAGCGGGAGAGGCACAGATACGCAGTATTTT. With all but the CDR3 taken from the reference TRBV7-9 and TRBJ2-3 genes, the full variable domain is: DTGVSQNPRHKITKRGQNVTFRCDPISEHNRLYWYRQTLGQGPEFLTYFQNEAQLEKSRLLSDRFSAERPKGSFSTLEIQRTEQGDSAMYLCASSISGRGTDTQYFGPGTRLTVL.